Detailed here is one T cell receptor (beta chain). Assay used: immunoSEQ multiplex PCR; TCRdb lists only in-frame clones, some missing. The repertoire holds about 200,000 clones, with around nine tenths as singletons. The V gene end was trimmed by 0 bases and the J gene end by 4 bases; junction bases not matched to a gene: 5. This CDR3 spans 16 amino acids. Germline assignment: CDR1 SGHTS and CDR2 YDEGEE. This entry belongs to a study of blood T cell repertoires in COVID-19. Study at large: Sites across the United States, Italy and Spain contributed samples from acute and convalescent COVID-19. From T cells, B-cell-depleted T cells, or PBMCs came the material, which was cDNA or gDNA.

Material for sequencing was peripheral blood. The chain joins TRBV5-8 to TRBJ2-1; 9 positions agree with TRBD1. The TCR comes from a man aged 60-69 years who had recovered from COVID-19. The CDR3 reads CASSLDGGTGYNEQFF. The DNA of the CDR3 is TGTGCCAGCAGCTTGGACGGAGGGACAGGGTACAATGAGCAGTTCTTC.